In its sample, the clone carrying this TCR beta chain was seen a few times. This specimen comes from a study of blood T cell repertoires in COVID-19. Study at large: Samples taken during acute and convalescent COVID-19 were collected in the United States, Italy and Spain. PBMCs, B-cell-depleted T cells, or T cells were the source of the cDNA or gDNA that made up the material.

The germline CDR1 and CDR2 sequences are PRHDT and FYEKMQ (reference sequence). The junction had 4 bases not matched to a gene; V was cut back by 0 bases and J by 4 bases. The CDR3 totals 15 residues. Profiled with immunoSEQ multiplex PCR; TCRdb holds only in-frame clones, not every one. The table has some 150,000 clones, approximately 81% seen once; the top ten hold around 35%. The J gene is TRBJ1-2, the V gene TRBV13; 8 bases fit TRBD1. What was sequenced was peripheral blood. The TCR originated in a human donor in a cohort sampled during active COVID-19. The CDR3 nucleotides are TGTGCCAGCAGCTTAGGCCAGGGGGCAATCTATGGCTACACCTTC. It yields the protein CASSLGQGAIYGYTF. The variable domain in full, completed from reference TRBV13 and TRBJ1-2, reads AAGVIQSPRHLIKEKRETATLKCYPIPRHDTVYWYQQGPGQDPQFLISFYEKMQSDKGSIPDRFSAQQFSDYHSELNMSSLELGDSALYFCASSLGQGAIYGYTFGSGTRLTVV.